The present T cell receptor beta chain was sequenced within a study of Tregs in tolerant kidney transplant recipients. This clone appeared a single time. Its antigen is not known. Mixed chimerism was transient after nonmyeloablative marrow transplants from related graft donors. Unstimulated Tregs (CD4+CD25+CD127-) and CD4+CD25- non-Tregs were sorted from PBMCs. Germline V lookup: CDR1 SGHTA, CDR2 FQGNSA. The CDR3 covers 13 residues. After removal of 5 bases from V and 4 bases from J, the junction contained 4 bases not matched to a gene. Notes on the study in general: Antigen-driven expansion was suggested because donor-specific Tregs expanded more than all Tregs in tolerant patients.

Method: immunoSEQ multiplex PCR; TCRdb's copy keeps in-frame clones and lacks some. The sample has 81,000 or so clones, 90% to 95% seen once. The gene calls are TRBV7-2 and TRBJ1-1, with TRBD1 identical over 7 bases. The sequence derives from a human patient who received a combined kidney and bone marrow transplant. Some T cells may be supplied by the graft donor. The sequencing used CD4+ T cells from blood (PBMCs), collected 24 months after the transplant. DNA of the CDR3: TGTGCCAGCAGCGAAGGGACAGTCACTGAAGCTTTCTTT. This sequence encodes CASSEGTVTEAFF. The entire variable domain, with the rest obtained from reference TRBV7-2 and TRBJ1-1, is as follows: GAGVSQSPSNKVTEKGKDVELRCDPISGHTALYWYRQSLGQGLEFLIYFQGNSAPDKSGLPSDRFSAERTGGSVSTLTIQRTQQEDSAVYLCASSEGTVTEAFFGQGTRLTVV.